Listed below are T cell receptor beta chains from one sample, sequenced in a study of T cell repertoires in cytomegalovirus infection. One entry per CDR3 protein, called by TCRdb with MiXCR from the reads. The sample has some 400,000 distinct CDR3 sequences, around a sixth seen once. The sequencing sample was made of PBMCs. These receptors all come from a human donor in good health (CMV status not recorded). Some clones in this sample may be carry-over from other donors' samples. The CDR3 runs from the conserved cysteine through the conserved F or W. A D gene is named only where the DNA matches it firmly. Size is stated for part of the rows, as once, few or many counts, or as a class when the clone is expanded.

V	D	size	length	J	CDR3	DNA
TRBV27	NA	many	14	TRBJ2-2	CASSSLQGPGELFF	TGTGCCAGCAGTTCCCTTCAGGGTCCCGGGGAGCTGTTTTTT
TRBV27	TRBD1	NA	16	TRBJ2-3	CASSFPGQGGTDTQYF	TGTGCCAGCAGTTTCCCAGGACAGGGGGGTACAGATACGCAGTATTTT
TRBV28	NA	many	14	TRBJ1-6	CASSLRGGDSPLHF	TGTGCCAGCAGTTTGCGGGGAGGAGATTCACCCCTCCACTTT
TRBV19	NA	few	15	TRBJ1-1	CASRGPGGQDTEAFF	TGTGCCAGTAGGGGACCCGGGGGCCAGGACACTGAAGCTTTCTTT
TRBV7-8	TRBD1	many	16	TRBJ2-7	CASSSYLDRGHNEQYF	TGTGCCAGCAGCTCGTATCTCGACAGGGGGCACAACGAGCAGTACTTC
TRBV7-2	NA	many	13	TRBJ1-5	CASSLGWGQPQHF	TGTGCCAGCAGCTTAGGCTGGGGGCAGCCCCAGCATTTT
TRBV12-3/TRBV12-4	TRBD1	NA	17	TRBJ2-3	CASSPQRGQGAGDTQYF	TGTGCCAGCAGTCCTCAAAGGGGACAGGGGGCAGGGGATACGCAGTATTTT
TRBV19	TRBD2	NA	16	TRBJ2-2	CASQTLAGDVTGELFF	TGTGCCAGTCAGACCCTAGCGGGAGATGTTACCGGGGAGCTGTTTTTT
TRBV7-2	TRBD1	many	15	TRBJ2-7	CASSPGTGGGYEQYF	TGTGCCAGCAGCCCTGGGACAGGGGGCGGGTACGAGCAGTACTTC
TRBV7-2	NA	many	15	TRBJ2-5	CASSLARTLQETQYF	TGTGCCAGCAGCTTAGCCCGGACACTTCAAGAGACCCAGTACTTC
TRBV19	NA	few	14	TRBJ1-5	CASSRSREVQPQHF	TGTGCCAGTAGTCGGAGCAGGGAGGTTCAGCCCCAGCATTTT
TRBV29-1	TRBD1	NA	13	TRBJ1-2	CSAGTGGGYGYTF	TGCAGCGCCGGGACAGGGGGCGGGTATGGCTACACCTTC
TRBV20-1	NA	NA	14	TRBJ1-1	CSASLQGTHTEAFF	TGCAGTGCTAGCCTACAGGGAACCCACACTGAAGCTTTCTTT
TRBV5-1	NA	NA	14	TRBJ2-5	CASSLVAGQEIQYF	TGCGCCAGCAGCTTGGTGGCGGGGCAAGAGATCCAGTACTTC
TRBV6-6	NA	NA	16	TRBJ2-1	CASSYGGWDSYNEQFF	TGTGCCAGCAGTTATGGCGGGTGGGACTCCTACAATGAGCAGTTCTTC
TRBV7-4	TRBD2	NA	16	TRBJ2-3	CASSLGSSGGTDTQYF	TGTGCCAGCAGCTTAGGCTCTAGCGGGGGCACAGATACGCAGTATTTT
TRBV6-4	TRBD1	NA	15	TRBJ2-3	CASSVGTGTSDTQYF	TGTGCCAGCAGTGTTGGGACAGGGACATCAGATACGCAGTATTTT
TRBV7-6	TRBD1	many	16	TRBJ2-1	CASSLVGGIINNEQFF	TGTGCCAGCAGCTTAGTAGGGGGCATCATAAACAATGAGCAGTTCTTC
TRBV4-1	NA	few	14	TRBJ1-1	CASSQGTVGREAFF	TGCGCCAGCAGCCAAGGGACGGTCGGCCGTGAAGCTTTCTTT
TRBV6-5	NA	NA	16	TRBJ1-2	CASSDRRDGGPYGYTF	TGTGCCAGCAGTGACCGCCGGGACGGTGGACCCTATGGCTACACCTTC
TRBV20-1	TRBD1	NA	14	TRBJ1-1	CSASRRDRGTEAFF	TGCAGTGCTAGTCGCCGGGACAGGGGAACTGAAGCTTTCTTT